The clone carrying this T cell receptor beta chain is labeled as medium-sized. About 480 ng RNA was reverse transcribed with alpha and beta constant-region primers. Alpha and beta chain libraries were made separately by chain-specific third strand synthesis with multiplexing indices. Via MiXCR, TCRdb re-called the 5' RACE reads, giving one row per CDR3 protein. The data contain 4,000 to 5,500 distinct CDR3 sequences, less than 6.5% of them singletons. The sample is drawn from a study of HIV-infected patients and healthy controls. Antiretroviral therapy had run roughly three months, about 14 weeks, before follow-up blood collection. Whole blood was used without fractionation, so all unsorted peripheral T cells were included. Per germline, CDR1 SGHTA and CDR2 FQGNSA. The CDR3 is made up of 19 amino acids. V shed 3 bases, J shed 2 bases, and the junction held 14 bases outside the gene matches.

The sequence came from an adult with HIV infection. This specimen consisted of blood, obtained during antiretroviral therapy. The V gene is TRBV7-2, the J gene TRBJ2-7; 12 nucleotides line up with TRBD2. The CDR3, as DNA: TGTGCCAGCAGCTTGCAAGCTAAAACTAGCGGGGGGACCCCCTACGAGCAGTACTTC. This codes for CASSLQAKTSGGTPYEQYF.